These T cell receptor beta chains were read from a single sample in a study of blood T cell repertoires in COVID-19. The assay was immunoSEQ multiplex PCR, and TCRdb's table has in-frame clones only and misses some. The table lists 250,000 to 300,000 clones, approximately 90% of them singletons. Material: PBMCs or T cells enriched from blood (not recorded which). These receptors were collected from a woman aged 40 to 55 with acute COVID-19. Both conserved end residues are trimmed from each CDR3.

v_gene	j_gene	CDR3aa
TRBV7-9	TRBJ1-2	ASSPRQVYGYT
TRBV19	TRBJ1-6	ASSTGLLPYNSPLH
TRBV5-1	TRBJ1-3	ASRGTVGSGNTIY
TRBV5-5	TRBJ2-1	ASSLRLNEQF
TRBV7-2	TRBJ1-5	ASSLVSGQASNQPQH
TRBV7-8	TRBJ2-3	ASSSVMRGYDADTQY
TRBV18	TRBJ2-7	ASSPTSQGYEQY
TRBV7-6	TRBJ2-5	ASSLGLQETQY
TRBV27	TRBJ2-7	ASSLEAGGSYEQY
TRBV12-3/TRBV12-4	TRBJ2-2	ASSPGTAGELF
TRBV7-9	TRBJ2-2	ASSSPKVAPGETGELF
TRBV11-1	TRBJ1-1	ASSYTANTEAF
TRBV28	TRBJ1-2	ASSLPREGYGYT
TRBV4-2	TRBJ1-3	ASSQEGLTLRNTIY
TRBV6-5	TRBJ1-6	ASSLGQLNSPLH
TRBV6-2/TRBV6-3	TRBJ1-2	ASSKRDRVYGYT
TRBV19	TRBJ1-5	ASKSIKTTSHNSNQPQH
TRBV28	TRBJ2-7	ASSTRRDSSYEQY
TRBV20-1	TRBJ2-1	SASRTGGNEQF
TRBV27	TRBJ2-5	ASSPDRLAGVQETQY
TRBV2	TRBJ2-3	ASSLQGGTDTQY
TRBV3-1/TRBV3-2	TRBJ1-2	ASSTASRGANYGYT
TRBV5-8	TRBJ2-1	ASSLSGRGDEQF
TRBV9	TRBJ2-3	ASSARGDTQY
TRBV2	TRBJ2-1	ASSLGQGAHNEQF
TRBV5-4	TRBJ2-1	ASSSRTRIDEQF
TRBV6-2/TRBV6-3	TRBJ1-2	ASSYSGRGYYGYT
TRBV7-7	TRBJ2-3	ASSSTSGGGTQY
TRBV7-2	TRBJ1-2	ASSLEPGREYGYT
TRBV5-1	TRBJ1-1	ASSWGRPGDTEAF
TRBV19	TRBJ1-4	ASSWTGGTEKLF
TRBV30	TRBJ1-1	ALTENTEAF
TRBV7-9	TRBJ2-5	ASSLERGGPETQY
TRBV6-5	TRBJ2-1	ASSRQGSYNEQF
TRBV3-1/TRBV3-2	TRBJ1-6	ASCGVGAASPLH
TRBV14	TRBJ2-7	ASSRKSTYEQY